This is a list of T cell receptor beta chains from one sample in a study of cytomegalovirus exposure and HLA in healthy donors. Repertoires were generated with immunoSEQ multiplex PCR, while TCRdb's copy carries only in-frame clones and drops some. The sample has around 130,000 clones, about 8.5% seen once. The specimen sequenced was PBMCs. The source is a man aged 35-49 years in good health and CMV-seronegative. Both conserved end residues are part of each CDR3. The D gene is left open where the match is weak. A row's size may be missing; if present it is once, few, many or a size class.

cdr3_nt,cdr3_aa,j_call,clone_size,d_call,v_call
TGTGCCATCTCAGATAACTATGGCTACACCTTC,CAISDNYGYTF,TRBJ1-2,few,NA,TRBV10-3
TGCAGCGCAGGACAGGGAAGAGATACGCAGTATTTT,CSAGQGRDTQYF,TRBJ2-3,NA,TRBD1,TRBV29-1
TGTGCCAGCAGCCCCGGGACAGGGTTAAGAACCTACGAGCAGTACTTC,CASSPGTGLRTYEQYF,TRBJ2-7,few,TRBD1,TRBV7-9
TGTGCCAGTAGTATTGAGGGGGCGCGACAGCCCCAGCATTTT,CASSIEGARQPQHF,TRBJ1-5,few,TRBD1,TRBV19
TGCGCCAGCAGCAGGGGACACCAGAACACTGAAGCTTTCTTT,CASSRGHQNTEAFF,TRBJ1-1,NA,NA,TRBV5-1
TGCGCCAGCAGCTTGGCGGGGCGGGGGGCAACTGCCAAAAACATTCAGTACTTC,CASSLAGRGATAKNIQYF,TRBJ2-4,few,TRBD2,TRBV5-1
TGTGCCAGCAGCTTAACGGCGGGTGTCTTCGGCACAGATACGCAGTATTTT,CASSLTAGVFGTDTQYF,TRBJ2-3,NA,NA,TRBV7-3
TGTGCCAGCAGTTTAGCCCCAACCGACACTGAAGCTTTCTTT,CASSLAPTDTEAFF,TRBJ1-1,NA,NA,TRBV2
TGCGCCAGCAGTGTTCCGGGCACAGATACGCAGTATTTT,CASSVPGTDTQYF,TRBJ2-3,NA,NA,TRBV10-1
TGCGCCAGCAGCTTGGTGACGGGGGGGCCCCATGAGCAGTTCTTC,CASSLVTGGPHEQFF,TRBJ2-1,few,TRBD2,TRBV5-1
TGTGCCAGCAGTTCCGCACTGACAGGACCAGAGGCCCAGTACTTC,CASSSALTGPEAQYF,TRBJ2-5,NA,NA,TRBV28
TGCGCCAGCAGCCAAGGAAAAGGGGTGAACACTGAAGCTTTCTTT,CASSQGKGVNTEAFF,TRBJ1-1,few,NA,TRBV4-1
TGTGCCAGCAGCCAAGAGAGAGCAACTAATGAAAAACTGTTTTTT,CASSQERATNEKLFF,TRBJ1-4,few,NA,TRBV4-2